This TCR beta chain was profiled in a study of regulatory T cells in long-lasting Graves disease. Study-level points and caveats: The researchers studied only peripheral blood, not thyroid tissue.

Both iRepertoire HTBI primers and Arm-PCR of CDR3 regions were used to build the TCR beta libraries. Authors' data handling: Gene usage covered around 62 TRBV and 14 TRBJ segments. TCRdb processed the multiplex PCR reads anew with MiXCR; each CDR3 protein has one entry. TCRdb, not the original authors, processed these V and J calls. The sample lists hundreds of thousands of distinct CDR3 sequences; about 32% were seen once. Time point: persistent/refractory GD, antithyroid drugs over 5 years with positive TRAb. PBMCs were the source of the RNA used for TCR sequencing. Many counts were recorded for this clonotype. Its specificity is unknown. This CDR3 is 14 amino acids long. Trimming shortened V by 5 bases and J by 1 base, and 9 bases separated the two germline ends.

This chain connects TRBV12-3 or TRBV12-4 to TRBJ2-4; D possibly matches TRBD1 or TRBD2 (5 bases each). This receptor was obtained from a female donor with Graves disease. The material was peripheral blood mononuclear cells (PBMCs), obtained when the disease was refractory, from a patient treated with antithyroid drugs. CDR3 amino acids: CASSGGSAKNIQYF. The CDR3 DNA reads TGTGCCAGCAGTGGGGGTTCGGCCAAAAACATTCAGTACTTC.